This T cell receptor beta chain was recovered during a study of shared clonotypes between healthy human individuals. The method was immunoSEQ multiplex PCR; TCRdb's version includes in-frame clones alone and lacks a portion of them. Among roughly 500,000 clones, 95% to 97% were seen once, and the ten largest hold about 0.059%. Sequences were obtained from naive CD4+ T cells sorted from blood. Subset of the sample: CD45RA+ positively selected. This clonotype originated in a young woman in good health.

This CDR3 reads CSVSNRGGSYEQYF. In DNA, the CDR3 is TGCAGCGTTTCAAACAGGGGTGGTAGCTACGAGCAGTACTTC. The rearrangement joins TRBV29-1 to TRBJ2-7, with 7 bases lining up with TRBD1. The CDR3 runs to 14 residues. The germline V gene encodes CDR1 SQVTM and CDR2 ANQGSEA. The ends lost 5 bases at V and 3 bases at J; junction bases unmatched: 10.